Listed below are T cell receptor beta chains from one sample, sequenced in a study of early T cells in non-severe SARS-CoV-2 infection. TCRdb itself ran the 5' RACE reads through MiXCR, one entry per CDR3 protein. The sample has just under 65,000 distinct CDR3 sequences, 8% to 9% seen once. The sequences come from whole blood, collected at baseline. All receptors come from an adult who was a healthcare worker with PCR-confirmed SARS-CoV-2 infection or an uninfected control (not recorded which). CDR3s include the opening cysteine and the closing phenylalanine or tryptophan. A D gene is named only where the DNA matches it firmly. Size is omitted from some rows. Given values are once, few, many or a class for expanded clones.

size: many
length: 15
V: TRBV7-9
J: TRBJ2-5
D: TRBD1
CDR3: CASSLGQGAQETQYF
DNA: TGTGCCAGCAGCCTCGGACAGGGGGCCCAAGAGACCCAGTACTTC

size: few
length: 16
V: TRBV7-2
J: TRBJ2-1
D: TRBD2
CDR3: CASSINSGLANNEQFF
DNA: TGTGCCAGCAGCATCAATAGCGGACTAGCCAACAATGAGCAGTTCTTC

size: NA
length: 14
V: TRBV7-2
J: TRBJ2-1
D: TRBD2
CDR3: CASSQGLAFNEQFF
DNA: TGTGCCAGCAGCCAGGGACTAGCGTTCAATGAGCAGTTCTTC

size: NA
length: 13
V: TRBV2
J: TRBJ1-1
D: NA
CDR3: CASSDGPATEAFF
DNA: TGTGCCAGCAGTGATGGGCCGGCCACTGAAGCTTTCTTT

size: NA
length: 15
V: TRBV4-1
J: TRBJ1-2
D: NA
CDR3: CASSQDRGPLTGYTF
DNA: TGCGCCAGCAGCCAAGATAGGGGACCCTTAACGGGCTACACCTTC

size: many
length: 16
V: TRBV11-2
J: TRBJ2-6
D: NA
CDR3: CASSPGMEAGANVLTF
DNA: TGTGCCAGCAGCCCGGGGATGGAGGCTGGGGCCAACGTCCTGACTTTC

size: NA
length: 15
V: TRBV18
J: TRBJ1-3
D: NA
CDR3: CASSPTGGAENTIYF
DNA: TGTGCCAGCTCACCAACTGGGGGAGCTGAAAACACCATATATTTT

size: NA
length: 15
V: TRBV20-1
J: TRBJ1-1
D: TRBD1
CDR3: CSATKGAGRVPEAFF
DNA: TGCAGTGCTACAAAGGGGGCAGGGAGAGTCCCTGAAGCTTTCTTT

size: many
length: 14
V: TRBV6-2/TRBV6-3
J: TRBJ1-1
D: NA
CDR3: CASSVQKMNTEAFF
DNA: TGTGCCAGCAGCGTACAGAAAATGAACACTGAAGCTTTCTTT

size: NA
length: 13
V: TRBV30
J: TRBJ2-2
D: TRBD1
CDR3: CAFGTGNTGELFF
DNA: TGTGCCTTCGGGACAGGGAACACCGGGGAGCTGTTTTTT

size: NA
length: 14
V: TRBV6-1
J: TRBJ2-2
D: NA
CDR3: CASSEISGNGELFF
DNA: TGTGCCAGCAGTGAAATCTCTGGGAACGGGGAGCTGTTTTTT

size: few
length: 13
V: TRBV18
J: TRBJ1-1
D: TRBD1
CDR3: CASSPGQASEAFF
DNA: TGTGCCAGCTCACCAGGACAGGCAAGTGAAGCTTTCTTT

size: few
length: 15
V: TRBV7-3
J: TRBJ1-6
D: NA
CDR3: CASSFGFSYNSPLHF
DNA: TGTGCCAGCAGCTTTGGATTTTCCTATAATTCACCCCTCCACTTT

size: many
length: 16
V: TRBV6-6
J: TRBJ2-3
D: NA
CDR3: CASSKLRTATTDTQYF
DNA: TGTGCCAGCAGCAAATTACGTACGGCGACAACAGATACGCAGTATTTT

size: few
length: 16
V: TRBV4-3
J: TRBJ2-3
D: TRBD1
CDR3: CASSLNSRTGGDTQYF
DNA: TGCGCCAGCAGCCTAAACAGTAGGACAGGGGGCGATACGCAGTATTTT

size: few
length: 13
V: TRBV10-3
J: TRBJ1-5
D: NA
CDR3: CAIRGGLDLPQHF
DNA: TGTGCCATCCGGGGTGGTCTTGATCTCCCCCAGCATTTT

size: NA
length: 10
V: TRBV19
J: TRBJ1-5
D: NA
CDR3: CAQGRQPQHF
DNA: TGTGCCCAGGGAAGGCAGCCCCAGCATTTT

size: few
length: 14
V: TRBV5-4
J: TRBJ1-1
D: TRBD1
CDR3: CASSYDRGNTEAFF
DNA: TGTGCCAGCAGTTATGACAGGGGGAACACTGAAGCTTTCTTT

size: few
length: 18
V: TRBV20-1
J: TRBJ2-3
D: NA
CDR3: CSARNWRESEGVTDTQYF
DNA: TGCAGTGCTAGGAATTGGCGGGAGAGCGAGGGGGTAACAGATACGCAGTATTTT

size: many
length: 14
V: TRBV4-1
J: TRBJ2-1
D: NA
CDR3: CASSRGDSKEEQFF
DNA: TGCGCCAGCAGCCGGGGGGACTCCAAGGAGGAGCAGTTCTTC

size: NA
length: 13
V: TRBV19
J: TRBJ2-2
D: NA
CDR3: CASSISGDGELFF
DNA: TGTGCCAGTAGTATATCCGGTGACGGGGAGCTGTTTTTT

size: once
length: 13
V: TRBV9
J: TRBJ2-1
D: NA
CDR3: CASSVSLINEQFF
DNA: TGTGCCAGCAGCGTAAGTCTGATTAATGAGCAGTTCTTC

size: NA
length: 14
V: TRBV11-3
J: TRBJ2-1
D: NA
CDR3: CASSPQGRYVEQFF
DNA: TGTGCCAGCAGCCCACAGGGTCGGTACGTTGAGCAGTTCTTC

size: many
length: 16
V: TRBV18
J: TRBJ2-7
D: TRBD1
CDR3: CASSSNRGSKTDEQYF
DNA: TGTGCCAGCTCATCAAACAGGGGAAGTAAAACGGACGAGCAGTACTTC

size: many
length: 14
V: TRBV29-1
J: TRBJ2-3
D: NA
CDR3: CSVGETGPGGTQYF
DNA: TGCAGCGTTGGGGAGACAGGCCCGGGGGGTACGCAGTATTTT

size: many
length: 14
V: TRBV12-5
J: TRBJ2-7
D: TRBD1
CDR3: CASGQGQVSYEQYF
DNA: TGTGCTAGTGGACAAGGACAGGTTTCCTACGAGCAGTACTTC

size: NA
length: 15
V: TRBV27
J: TRBJ1-2
D: TRBD1
CDR3: CASSLRGRSPYGYTF
DNA: TGTGCCAGCAGTCTCAGGGGGCGCAGTCCCTATGGCTACACCTTC

size: few
length: 15
V: TRBV24-1
J: TRBJ2-1
D: TRBD1
CDR3: CATSDPGQGGDEQFF
DNA: TGTGCCACCAGTGATCCGGGACAGGGAGGCGATGAGCAGTTCTTC

size: once
length: 18
V: TRBV7-6
J: TRBJ2-5
D: NA
CDR3: CASSLWRGGQSYQETQYF
DNA: TGTGCCAGCAGCCTCTGGAGGGGGGGACAATCATACCAAGAGACCCAGTACTTC

size: few
length: 13
V: TRBV12-3/TRBV12-4
J: TRBJ1-1
D: NA
CDR3: CASSGLGSSSAFF
DNA: TGTGCCAGCAGTGGCTTGGGCTCAAGCTCAGCTTTCTTT

size: few
length: 18
V: TRBV7-7
J: TRBJ2-3
D: TRBD2
CDR3: CASSREPSGTSSTDTQYF
DNA: TGTGCTAGCAGCCGGGAACCGAGCGGGACCTCTAGCACAGATACGCAGTATTTT

size: few
length: 16
V: TRBV6-2/TRBV6-3
J: TRBJ2-3
D: TRBD2
CDR3: CASSSRTSGSTDTQYF
DNA: TGTGCCAGCAGTTCCCGGACTAGCGGGAGTACAGATACGCAGTATTTT

size: NA
length: 14
V: TRBV7-9
J: TRBJ2-5
D: TRBD1
CDR3: CASSGTGGEETQYF
DNA: TGTGCCAGCAGCGGGACAGGGGGAGAAGAGACCCAGTACTTC

size: many
length: 15
V: TRBV7-3
J: TRBJ2-7
D: TRBD2
CDR3: CASSLGLAGEYEQYF
DNA: TGTGCCAGCAGCCTCGGACTAGCGGGAGAGTACGAGCAGTACTTC

size: NA
length: 15
V: TRBV9
J: TRBJ1-6
D: NA
CDR3: CASSVAGTATSPLHF
DNA: TGTGCCAGCAGCGTAGCTGGGACGGCAACTTCACCCCTCCACTTT

size: few
length: 14
V: TRBV4-2
J: TRBJ2-7
D: NA
CDR3: CASSQDSRTYEQYF
DNA: TGTGCCAGCAGCCAAGACTCCCGAACCTACGAGCAGTACTTC

size: once
length: 16
V: TRBV3-1
J: TRBJ2-3
D: NA
CDR3: CASSNRPSDITDTQYF
DNA: TGTGCCAGCAGCAATCGTCCTAGCGACATCACAGATACGCAGTATTTT

size: many
length: 13
V: TRBV12-3/TRBV12-4
J: TRBJ1-5
D: TRBD1
CDR3: CASARQGRQPQHF
DNA: TGTGCCAGCGCTCGACAGGGCCGTCAGCCCCAGCATTTT

size: few
length: 15
V: TRBV3-1
J: TRBJ1-1
D: TRBD1
CDR3: CASSQELTGVIEAFF
DNA: TGTGCCAGCAGCCAGGAACTCACAGGGGTCATTGAAGCTTTCTTT

size: few
length: 12
V: TRBV18
J: TRBJ2-1
D: NA
CDR3: CASSLIVSEQFF
DNA: TGTGCCAGCTCGCTCATTGTGAGTGAGCAGTTCTTC

size: NA
length: 15
V: TRBV29-1
J: TRBJ1-1
D: NA
CDR3: CSVEGSGGYNTEAFF
DNA: TGCAGCGTTGAAGGGAGTGGAGGTTACAACACTGAAGCTTTCTTT